The rows below give T cell receptor beta chains drawn from one sample of a study of blood T cell repertoires in COVID-19. Only in-frame clones appear in the TCRdb table, and some are missing; sequencing was by immunoSEQ multiplex PCR. The sample shows 400,000 to 500,000 clones, about 88% of them seen only once. Sequencing was done on a sample of PBMCs or T cells enriched from blood (not recorded which). The receptors come from a woman between 18 and 29 years old who had been exposed to COVID-19. CDR3s include the opening cysteine and the closing phenylalanine or tryptophan. The D gene is left open where the match is weak. Clone size is given for some rows only: seen once, a few or many times, or a class if the clone is expanded.

V gene: TRBV6-5
clone size: .
D gene: TRBD2
J gene: TRBJ2-1
CDR3 DNA: TGTGCCAGCAGTTACCTGGGGACTAGGGACAATGAGCAGTTCTTC
CDR3 protein: CASSYLGTRDNEQFF

V gene: TRBV5-1
clone size: few
D gene: TRBD1
J gene: TRBJ2-7
CDR3 DNA: TGCGCCAGCAGTTACAGGACAGGGGGCAGCTACGAGCAGTACTTC
CDR3 protein: CASSYRTGGSYEQYF

V gene: TRBV3-1/TRBV3-2
clone size: .
D gene: .
J gene: TRBJ1-1
CDR3 DNA: TGTGCCAGCAGCCACACGGGATCCATGAACACTGAAGCTTTCTTT
CDR3 protein: CASSHTGSMNTEAFF

V gene: TRBV5-5
clone size: .
D gene: .
J gene: TRBJ1-6
CDR3 DNA: TGTGCCAGCAGCTTGGGGCACACAAACGATAATTCACCCCTCCACTTT
CDR3 protein: CASSLGHTNDNSPLHF

V gene: TRBV27
clone size: .
D gene: TRBD1
J gene: TRBJ2-7
CDR3 DNA: TGTGCCAGCAGCCCGAAGGGGGCCAACGAGCAGTACTTC
CDR3 protein: CASSPKGANEQYF

V gene: TRBV7-8
clone size: .
D gene: TRBD2
J gene: TRBJ2-7
CDR3 DNA: TGTGCCAGCAGCTCGGGACTAGCTAGCGGCGAGCAGTACTTC
CDR3 protein: CASSSGLASGEQYF

V gene: TRBV5-4
clone size: .
D gene: TRBD2
J gene: TRBJ2-1
CDR3 DNA: TGTGCCAGCAGCTATCTAGCGGGGGTCGAGCAGTTCTTC
CDR3 protein: CASSYLAGVEQFF

V gene: TRBV20-1
clone size: once
D gene: .
J gene: TRBJ2-5
CDR3 DNA: TGCAGTGCTAGGTTAAAAGAGACCCAGTACTTC
CDR3 protein: CSARLKETQYF

V gene: TRBV9
clone size: .
D gene: TRBD1
J gene: TRBJ1-6
CDR3 DNA: TGTGCCAGCAGCGTAGGGGCGCAGGGGGAATCACCCCTCCACTTT
CDR3 protein: CASSVGAQGESPLHF

V gene: TRBV28
clone size: .
D gene: .
J gene: TRBJ1-1
CDR3 DNA: TGTGCCAGCAGTTTACAGGGAGGTCAGAGAGGGACTGAAGCTTTCTTT
CDR3 protein: CASSLQGGQRGTEAFF

V gene: TRBV7-3
clone size: few
D gene: .
J gene: TRBJ2-3
CDR3 DNA: TGTGCCAGCAGCGGGCCAGGGACAGATACGCAGTATTTT
CDR3 protein: CASSGPGTDTQYF

V gene: TRBV30
clone size: .
D gene: .
J gene: TRBJ2-2
CDR3 DNA: TGTGCCTGGAAAGCAGGGGTGAACACCGGGGAGCTGTTTTTT
CDR3 protein: CAWKAGVNTGELFF

V gene: TRBV18
clone size: .
D gene: TRBD2
J gene: TRBJ2-7
CDR3 DNA: TGTGCCAGCTCCTCGGGAGGATCCTACGAGCAGTACTTC
CDR3 protein: CASSSGGSYEQYF

V gene: TRBV7-8
clone size: .
D gene: .
J gene: TRBJ1-1
CDR3 DNA: TGTGCCAGCAGCTTGACGGGTGGAACTGAAGCTTTCTTT
CDR3 protein: CASSLTGGTEAFF

V gene: TRBV19
clone size: .
D gene: .
J gene: TRBJ1-5
CDR3 DNA: TGTGCCAGTAGGGTAACGCACAGGGCCAGCAATCAGCCCCAGCATTTT
CDR3 protein: CASRVTHRASNQPQHF

V gene: TRBV20-1
clone size: .
D gene: TRBD2
J gene: TRBJ2-7
CDR3 DNA: TGCAGTGCTAGTGGCAGGCTAGCGGACCCCGGGGACGAGCAGTACTTC
CDR3 protein: CSASGRLADPGDEQYF

V gene: TRBV10-1
clone size: once
D gene: .
J gene: TRBJ2-1
CDR3 DNA: TGCGCCAGCAGTGAGTCCAAGGGGTACAATGAGCAGTTCTTC
CDR3 protein: CASSESKGYNEQFF

V gene: TRBV7-2
clone size: .
D gene: .
J gene: TRBJ1-3
CDR3 DNA: TGTGCCAGCAGCTTAGTAGAAAACACCATATATTTT
CDR3 protein: CASSLVENTIYF

V gene: TRBV4-3
clone size: .
D gene: TRBD2
J gene: TRBJ2-5
CDR3 DNA: TGCGCCAGCAGCCAAGTTAGGACGGGACTAGCGGGGGGGCCAGGAGAGACCCAGTACTTC
CDR3 protein: CASSQVRTGLAGGPGETQYF

V gene: TRBV19
clone size: .
D gene: .
J gene: TRBJ1-1
CDR3 DNA: TGTGCCAGTAGTGCAGGGTCTATCACTGAAGCTTTCTTT
CDR3 protein: CASSAGSITEAFF

V gene: TRBV11-2
clone size: .
D gene: .
J gene: TRBJ1-6
CDR3 DNA: TGTGCCAGCAGCCCCCAGATTGATAATTCACCCCTCCACTTT
CDR3 protein: CASSPQIDNSPLHF

V gene: TRBV27
clone size: .
D gene: TRBD1
J gene: TRBJ2-7
CDR3 DNA: TGTGCCAGCAGTTTAGCAACAGGGGGCGCGTACGAGCAGTACTTC
CDR3 protein: CASSLATGGAYEQYF

V gene: TRBV4-1
clone size: .
D gene: TRBD1
J gene: TRBJ1-1
CDR3 DNA: TGCGCCAGCAGCCAACGGACAGGGATCGACACTGAAGCTTTCTTT
CDR3 protein: CASSQRTGIDTEAFF

V gene: TRBV5-4
clone size: few
D gene: TRBD2
J gene: TRBJ2-7
CDR3 DNA: TGTGCCAGCAGCTTAGGCGGGAGCGCTCTCTACGAGCAGTACTTC
CDR3 protein: CASSLGGSALYEQYF

V gene: TRBV28
clone size: .
D gene: .
J gene: TRBJ1-2
CDR3 DNA: TGTGCCAGCAGCCACCCCACGGGAGAGCCCCACTATGGCTACACCTTC
CDR3 protein: CASSHPTGEPHYGYTF

V gene: TRBV18
clone size: .
D gene: .
J gene: TRBJ2-1
CDR3 DNA: TGTGCCAGCTCAGTCGCGTCCTACAATGAGCAGTTCTTC
CDR3 protein: CASSVASYNEQFF

V gene: TRBV28
clone size: .
D gene: .
J gene: TRBJ2-1
CDR3 DNA: TGTGCCAGCGAATCCAACCGGCTAGTCCCCAATGAGCAGTTCTTC
CDR3 protein: CASESNRLVPNEQFF

V gene: TRBV6-5
clone size: .
D gene: .
J gene: TRBJ1-1
CDR3 DNA: TGTGCCAGCAGATCGTCATTGGCGAACACTGAAGCTTTCTTT
CDR3 protein: CASRSSLANTEAFF

V gene: TRBV5-4
clone size: .
D gene: .
J gene: TRBJ1-4
CDR3 DNA: TGTGCCAGCAGCTTTACAGGGCCGGATGAAAAACTGTTTTTT
CDR3 protein: CASSFTGPDEKLFF

V gene: TRBV7-3
clone size: .
D gene: .
J gene: TRBJ1-1
CDR3 DNA: TGTGCCAGCAGCTTACAGGGATGGTCGGACACTGAAGCTTTCTTT
CDR3 protein: CASSLQGWSDTEAFF

V gene: TRBV24-1
clone size: .
D gene: TRBD2
J gene: TRBJ2-5
CDR3 DNA: TGTGCCACGGCTCCGGGACTAGCTCCGGGGACCCAGTACTTC
CDR3 protein: CATAPGLAPGTQYF

V gene: TRBV11-2
clone size: .
D gene: TRBD2
J gene: TRBJ2-1
CDR3 DNA: TGTGCCAGCAGCTTAGACCCCAGCGGGGGGGCGGGTGAGCAGTTCTTC
CDR3 protein: CASSLDPSGGAGEQFF

V gene: TRBV2
clone size: .
D gene: .
J gene: TRBJ2-7
CDR3 DNA: TGTGCCAGCAGTCAAACCCTTGGGGGCCGGACAGCCCGAACCTACGAGCAGTACTTC
CDR3 protein: CASSQTLGGRTARTYEQYF

V gene: TRBV10-3
clone size: .
D gene: TRBD1
J gene: TRBJ1-1
CDR3 DNA: TGTGCCATCAGTCAGGGGGCAGATGAAGCTTTCTTT
CDR3 protein: CAISQGADEAFF

V gene: TRBV3-1/TRBV3-2
clone size: .
D gene: .
J gene: TRBJ1-6
CDR3 DNA: TGTGCCAGCAGCCAAGATTTCCCTGGGCCAGACACCCCGAGCTCCTATAATTCACCCCTCCACTTT
CDR3 protein: CASSQDFPGPDTPSSYNSPLHF

V gene: TRBV7-2
clone size: .
D gene: .
J gene: TRBJ2-2
CDR3 DNA: TGTGCCAGCCGCCGGGAAAGGGTCACCCGGGAGCTGTTTTTT
CDR3 protein: CASRRERVTRELFF

V gene: TRBV3-1/TRBV3-2
clone size: .
D gene: TRBD2
J gene: TRBJ2-1
CDR3 DNA: TGTGCCAGCAGCCAGCGCCGGACTAGCGGGGGGGCTTGGCAGTTCTTC
CDR3 protein: CASSQRRTSGGAWQFF

V gene: TRBV18
clone size: .
D gene: .
J gene: TRBJ1-1
CDR3 DNA: TGTGCCAGCTCACTGGGGTCGGGACTCATGAACACTGAAGCTTTCTTT
CDR3 protein: CASSLGSGLMNTEAFF

V gene: TRBV27
clone size: .
D gene: TRBD1
J gene: TRBJ1-1
CDR3 DNA: TGTGCCAGCCACCGGGCAGGGGGATTGACTGAAGCTTTCTTT
CDR3 protein: CASHRAGGLTEAFF

V gene: TRBV6-5
clone size: .
D gene: TRBD2
J gene: TRBJ2-1
CDR3 DNA: TGTGCCAGCAGTCACCGGACTAGTTCCTACAATGAGCAGTTCTTC
CDR3 protein: CASSHRTSSYNEQFF

V gene: TRBV19
clone size: .
D gene: .
J gene: TRBJ1-1
CDR3 DNA: TGTGCCAGTAGTATAATCCCGGAGGGGAGGACTGAAGCTTTCTTT
CDR3 protein: CASSIIPEGRTEAFF

V gene: TRBV25-1
clone size: .
D gene: TRBD2
J gene: TRBJ2-7
CDR3 DNA: TGTGCCAGCAGTCGACTAGCGAACACCTACGAGCAGTACTTC
CDR3 protein: CASSRLANTYEQYF

V gene: TRBV6-5
clone size: .
D gene: .
J gene: TRBJ2-3
CDR3 DNA: TGTGCCAGCGGAGTAAGAAGAGATACGCAGTATTTT
CDR3 protein: CASGVRRDTQYF

V gene: TRBV7-3
clone size: .
D gene: .
J gene: TRBJ2-7
CDR3 DNA: TGTGCCAGCAGCCCAACATACGAGCAGTACTTC
CDR3 protein: CASSPTYEQYF

V gene: TRBV28
clone size: .
D gene: .
J gene: TRBJ2-1
CDR3 DNA: TGTGCCAGCAGTAGGGGCCCATGGGGCAATGAGCAGTTCTTC
CDR3 protein: CASSRGPWGNEQFF

V gene: TRBV15
clone size: .
D gene: .
J gene: TRBJ1-5
CDR3 DNA: TGTGCCACCAGCAGAGATTTTCAGGGGCAGCCCCAGCATTTT
CDR3 protein: CATSRDFQGQPQHF

V gene: TRBV6-5
clone size: .
D gene: .
J gene: TRBJ2-7
CDR3 DNA: TGTGCCAGCAGCCCCCCCGAGCTGAGGGACTACGAGCAGTACTTC
CDR3 protein: CASSPPELRDYEQYF

V gene: TRBV18
clone size: few
D gene: TRBD1
J gene: TRBJ2-3
CDR3 DNA: TGTGCCAGCTCACCGGGACAGGGGGCCGCAGATACGCAGTATTTT
CDR3 protein: CASSPGQGAADTQYF

V gene: TRBV5-4
clone size: .
D gene: TRBD2
J gene: TRBJ2-7
CDR3 DNA: TGTGCCAGCAGCTCCGGGACTAGCGGGCTCTACGAGCAGTACTTC
CDR3 protein: CASSSGTSGLYEQYF